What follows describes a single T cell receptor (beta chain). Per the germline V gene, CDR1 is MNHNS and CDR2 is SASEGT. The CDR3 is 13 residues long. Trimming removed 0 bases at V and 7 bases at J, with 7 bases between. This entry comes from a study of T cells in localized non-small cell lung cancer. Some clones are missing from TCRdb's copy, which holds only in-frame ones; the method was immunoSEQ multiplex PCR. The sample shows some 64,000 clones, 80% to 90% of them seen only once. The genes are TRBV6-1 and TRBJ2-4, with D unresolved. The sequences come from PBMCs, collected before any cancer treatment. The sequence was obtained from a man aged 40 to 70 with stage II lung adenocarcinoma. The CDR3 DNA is TGTGCCAGCAGTGAAGCCCCCCGGAACATTCAGTACTTC. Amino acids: CASSEAPRNIQYF.